The source of this T cell receptor (beta chain) is a study of T cell changes during pregnancy in multiple sclerosis. Method: immunoSEQ multiplex PCR; TCRdb's copy keeps in-frame clones and lacks some. The table records fewer than 90,000 clones, roughly 93% of them present only once. Germline CDR1 SQVTM, CDR2 ANQGSEA. The ends lost 4 bases at V and 3 bases at J; junction bases unmatched: 6. The CDR3 contains 14 residues. This chain links TRBV29-1 with TRBJ2-7; 10 bases map to TRBD2. The receptor comes from a female donor in good health, enrolled as a control in a pregnancy study. This material consisted of peripheral blood, taken in the third trimester of pregnancy. The CDR3 coding sequence is TGCAGCGTTGTAACTAGCGGGGACATCTACGAGCAGTACTTC. Protein sequence: CSVVTSGDIYEQYF.